The clone carrying this TCR beta chain appeared many times. Its target is unknown. Trimming cost V 1 base and J 6 bases, with 13 bases left between them. From germline, CDR1 is SNHLY and CDR2 FYNNEI. The CDR3 consists of 15 residues. Regions amplified from RNA transcripts were the TCR beta CDR3 regions. The primer set for the first-round RT-PCR of the TCR CDR3 was HTBI. One entry per CDR3 protein results from TCRdb running MiXCR on the multiplex PCR reads. The data contain about 690,000 distinct CDR3 sequences, roughly a sixth of them seen just once; the ten biggest clones take up 15%. The data belong to a study of T cells in Graves' hyperthyroidism and ophthalmopathy. Study-wide points: The model anticipated ophthalmopathy a median 6.5 months pre-onset. Ophthalmopathy and stable hyperthyroidism were separated by a 13 V-J model.

The study defined stable Graves' hyperthyroidism as no ophthalmopathy progression within 18 months. Subjects aged 18 to 65 presented with newly diagnosed hyperthyroidism of less than 2 months' duration. The sequence came from a man aged 45-60 years with Graves' hyperthyroidism. The V call is TRBV2, the J call TRBJ1-5; D is uncertain. The sequenced sample consisted of blood. CDR3 amino acids: CASSEGFIRSQPQHF. DNA of the CDR3: TGTGCCAGCAGTGAAGGTTTCATAAGAAGTCAGCCCCAGCATTTT.